The 8 T cell receptor beta chains in this list originate from one sample, sequenced in a study of cytomegalovirus exposure and HLA in healthy donors. It was with 60 Vbeta and 13 Jbeta primers that the PCR ran. Measured with immunoSEQ multiplex PCR; TCRdb has only the in-frame clones, and not every one. This table has some 83,000 clones, 65% to 75% appearing once. Sequencing was done on a sample of PBMCs. Source of these receptors: a man between 60 and 75 years old in good health and CMV-seronegative.

V gene TRBV11-3 combines with J gene TRBJ2-3; 7 bases map to TRBD2. Germline CDR1 and CDR2: SGHNT and YENEEA. There are 15 residues in the CDR3. V was clipped by 3 bases and J by 6 bases; unmatched bases: 9. CDR3 sequence reads: CASSLGAGTWDTQYF. CDR3 nucleotides: TGTGCCAGCAGCTTGGGAGCGGGGACGTGGGATACGCAGTATTTT.

The rearrangement links TRBV6-5 to TRBJ1-5; D possibly corresponds to TRBD1 (5 bases). Per germline, CDR1 MNHEY and CDR2 SVGAGI. Trimming shortened V by 0 bases and J by 7 bases, and 13 bases separated the two germline ends. The CDR3 length is 15 residues. CDR3 nucleotides: TGTGCCAGCAGTTACTCGGCCAGGGTTAAACAGCCCCAGCATTTT. Residues: CASSYSARVKQPQHF.

The V call is TRBV6-4, the J call TRBJ1-1, with a possible D match to TRBD1 (6 bases). The CDR3 sequence is 13 residues long. V lost 4 bases to trimming and J lost 5 bases, with 11 bases between them. CDR1 and CDR2 (germline): MRHNA, SNTAGT. In DNA form, the CDR3 reads TGTGCCAGCAGTGTGAACAGGGAAACTGAAGCTTTCTTT. Translated, it gives CASSVNRETEAFF.

The chain has TRBV5-1 and TRBJ2-5, with 15 positions matching TRBD2. V trimming: 3 bases; J trimming: 5 bases; junction bases outside the gene matches: 14. CDR3 length equals 19 residues. Germline lookup yields CDR1 SGHRS and CDR2 YFSETQ. CDR3 amino acids: CASSSMGGLAGGMGETQYF. The CDR3 DNA reads TGCGCCAGCAGCTCCATGGGGGGACTAGCGGGGGGCATGGGCGAGACCCAGTACTTC.

The V call is TRBV9, the J call TRBJ2-2; the D gene is possibly TRBD1 (5 bases). The V gene lost 5 bases and the J gene lost 0 bases, with 5 bases spanning the gap. CDR1 SGDLS and CDR2 YYNGEE come from the germline V gene. This CDR3 region has 13 residues. The chain's CDR3 is CASRGPNTGELFF. The CDR3 nucleotides are TGTGCCAGCAGGGGGCCGAACACCGGGGAGCTGTTTTTT.

CDR3 in amino acids: CASSLGQGANSEQYF. The CDR3 nucleotides read TGTGCCAGCAGTCTTGGACAGGGGGCAAATAGCGAGCAGTACTTC. The chain recombines TRBV6-1 with TRBJ2-7; TRBD1 matches at 11 bases. This CDR3 contains 15 residues. After removal of 5 bases from V and 6 bases from J, the junction contained 9 bases not matched to a gene. From germline, CDR1 is MNHNS and CDR2 SASEGT.

The gene calls are TRBV19 and TRBJ2-1; 9 bases match TRBD1. The CDR3 is made up of 15 amino acids. CDR1 and CDR2 from the germline V gene are LNHDA and SQIVND (reference sequence). V dropped 1 base and J dropped 9; count of bases not matched to a gene: 7. The CDR3 loop reads CASSIARDRVGEQFF. CDR3 DNA sequence: TGTGCCAGTAGTATAGCCCGGGACAGGGTAGGTGAGCAGTTCTTC.

This clone was counted between two and nine times. The CDR3 coding sequence is TGTGCCAGCAGTGCGGACAGCTATGGCTACACCTTC. Protein product: CASSADSYGYTF. This chain uses TRBV2 with TRBJ1-2, with D perhaps matching TRBD1 (6 bases). The CDR3 loop spans 12 amino acids. V was pared by 4 bases and J by 4 bases, with 7 bases between. The germline gives CDR1 SNHLY, CDR2 FYNNEI.